This TCR beta chain comes out of a study of blood T cell repertoires in COVID-19. Study-level background: Researchers got acute and convalescent COVID-19 samples from the United States, Italy and Spain. PBMCs, B-cell-depleted T cells, or T cells were the source of the cDNA or gDNA that made up the material.

This clone occurred once. In the original workflow: Amplifying reference gene primers gave estimates of nucleated cell counts. Method: immunoSEQ multiplex PCR; TCRdb's copy keeps in-frame clones and lacks some. V, J and clone size derive from that table, while D and trimming were established from the DNA sequence. This table has approximately 130,000 clones, roughly four fifths appearing once. Germline values: CDR1 SGHRS, CDR2 YFSETQ. This CDR3 is built from 12 residues. Trimming left V 2 bases short and J 6 bases short, with 9 bases between. The TCR sequence derives from a human donor in a cohort sampled during active COVID-19. The V gene is TRBV5-1, the J gene TRBJ2-7, with a weak D call TRBD1 (6 bases). The sample taken for sequencing was peripheral blood. The CDR3 sequence: CASSFQGREQYF. In nucleotides, the CDR3 is TGCGCCAGCAGCTTCCAGGGGCGCGAGCAGTACTTC.